This T cell receptor beta chain was profiled in a study of blood T cells in healthy people across ages. Overall study findings and caveats: Roughly linear age-related decline in beta diversity appeared, significant by age around 38.

Turning to this clonotype: Its antigen is not known.

Together with a sample-barcoded 5' primer, a J-beta primer mix was included in a second PCR lasting about 7 to 11 cycles. Each cDNA molecule was tagged by a template-switch adaptor with 12 random nucleotides. From the 5' RACE reads, TCRdb called clonotypes with MiXCR, one entry per CDR3 protein. The sample yields about 1.7 million distinct CDR3 sequences, 28% seen once. The CDR3 contains 14 residues. Germline loops: CDR1 SGHRS, CDR2 YFSETQ. Trimming took 2 bases from V and 0 from J, leaving 7 bases between them. The chain couples TRBV5-1 to TRBJ2-3; D remains ambiguous. This receptor was taken from a woman aged 25 to 39 in good health. The source material was blood. CDR3 amino acids: CASSFKKSTDTQYF. DNA of the CDR3: TGCGCCAGCAGCTTTAAAAAGAGCACAGATACGCAGTATTTT.